The clone carrying this T cell receptor (beta chain) was observed at least ten times. TCRdb re-derived calls from the 5' RACE reads in MiXCR, one entry per CDR3 protein. The sample includes hundreds of thousands of distinct CDR3 sequences, about 7% seen only once; the top ten take roughly 3.6%. These data come from a study of identical twins. The CDR3 is 17 residues long. With 4 bases clipped from V and 8 bases from J, the junction kept 14 bases outside the gene matches. CDR1 is LGHDT, CDR2 YNNKEL, per germline (reference sequence). This sample also belongs to another study, concerning yellow fever vaccine responses in identical twins.

Sequenced: memory (CD45RO+) T cells sorted from blood. The sequence came from a woman younger than 35 in good health. The V call is TRBV3-1, the J call TRBJ2-4, with 10 bases matching TRBD2. The DNA for the CDR3 is TGTGCCAGCAGCCTAAGGACTAGCGGCACCCGCGTCGACATTCAGTACTTC. This codes for CASSLRTSGTRVDIQYF.